One sample yielded the 24 T cell receptor beta chains listed below, sequenced in a study of metastatic and nonmetastatic thyroid tumors. TCRdb recomputed clones from the PCR reads via MiXCR. Of over 40,000 clones listed, about 22% were seen once; the top ten hold around 3.5%. Patients had received no treatment of any kind before thyroid surgery. The sample comprised blood. These receptor sequences come from a male donor with papillary thyroid cancer or a benign thyroid nodule (not recorded which). Some clones in this sample may be carry-over from other donors' samples.

This clone qualifies as medium-sized. CDR3 protein: CASSPSGGGYEQYF. The CDR3 nucleotides are TGTGCCAGCAGCCCATCAGGGGGAGGCTACGAGCAGTACTTC. The chain uses TRBV12-3 or TRBV12-4 and TRBJ2-7; weak D call: TRBD1 (7 bases). This CDR3 is built from 14 residues. Trimming stripped 6 bases from V and 3 bases from J, with 15 bases between.

This chain links TRBV20-1 with TRBJ2-1, with 11 bases matching TRBD2. The trim removed 5 bases at V and 6 bases at J, leaving 6 bases unmatched. CDR1 is DFQATT, CDR2 SNEGSKA, per germline (reference sequence). CDR3 length: 14 amino acids. The DNA for the CDR3 is TGCAGTGCTCTCGGGACTAGCGGAGGCAATGAGCAGTTCTTC. As protein: CSALGTSGGNEQFF.

In this sample, this clone turned up many times. The chain recombines TRBV7-2 with TRBJ2-1, with TRBD2 matching over 9 bases. Trimming cost V 5 bases and J 6 bases; bases outside gene matches: 8. This CDR3 spans 15 amino acids. The germline V gene encodes CDR1 SGHTA and CDR2 FQGNSA. CDR3 bases: TGTGCCAGCAGCCCCATGGCGGGAGGGCCCAATGAGCAGTTCTTC. Its translation: CASSPMAGGPNEQFF.

The V gene is TRBV19, the J gene TRBJ2-7; 10 bases agree with TRBD1. With V trimmed by 1 base and J by 3 bases, 6 bases remained unmatched. Germline V CDR1 and CDR2: LNHDA, SQIVND (reference sequence). The length of the CDR3 is 16 residues. The CDR3 region has the DNA TGTGCCAGTAGTATAGGCACCGGGACAGGGGTCTACGAGCAGTACTTC. Protein: CASSIGTGTGVYEQYF. The complete variable domain, with remaining parts taken from reference TRBV19 and TRBJ2-7, reads DGGITQSPKYLFRKEGQNVTLSCEQNLNHDAMYWYRQDPGQGLRLIYYSQIVNDFQKGDIAEGYSVSREKKESFPLTVTSAQKNPTAFYLCASSIGTGTGVYEQYFGPGTRLTVT.

Worth noting for this clone: A read error may be the cause here, since a much bigger clone is one base away. This sequence joins TRBV5-5 and TRBJ2-3; D not resolved. Germline assignment: CDR1 SGHKS and CDR2 YYEKEE (reference sequence). V lost 3 bases and J lost 9, with 11 bases in between. The CDR3 sequence is 12 residues long. CDR3 sequence: CASSSPRVTQYF. CDR3 nucleotide sequence: TGTGCCAGCAGCTCGCCTCGCGTGACGCAGTATTTT.

There are many counts of this clone. The rearrangement joins TRBV7-3 to TRBJ2-1; 8 bases fit TRBD1. Trimming at V came to 5 bases and at J to 1 base, leaving 7 bases not matched to a gene. The CDR3 extends over 16 amino acids. Germline loops: CDR1 SGHTA, CDR2 FQGTGA. CDR3 region: CASSAQGQVSYNEQFF. CDR3 nucleotides: TGTGCCAGCAGCGCCCAGGGACAGGTTTCCTACAATGAGCAGTTCTTC.

This clone was detected many times. The rearrangement joins TRBV19 to TRBJ2-2, with D possibly matching TRBD2 (6 bases). V lost 2 bases and J 3 bases, leaving 10 bases between the germline ends. The germline gives CDR1 LNHDA, CDR2 SQIVND (reference sequence). The CDR3 is 15 amino acids. The CDR3 loop is CASSISGRDTGELFF. CDR3 bases: TGTGCCAGTAGTATAAGCGGGCGGGACACCGGGGAGCTGTTTTTT.

The V and J genes are TRBV2 and TRBJ1-1, with TRBD1 matching 7 bases. The CDR3 is 16 residues long. Trimming took 6 bases from V and 2 from J; bases not matched to a gene: 12. Germline V gene data show CDR1 as SNHLY and CDR2 as FYNNEI. The chain's CDR3 is CASSDRAPSGNTEAFF. The CDR3 DNA follows: TGTGCCAGCAGCGACAGGGCCCCATCGGGTAACACTGAAGCTTTCTTT.

The chain is built from TRBV30 and TRBJ2-7, with TRBD2 matching 8 bases. V lost 2 bases and J lost 3; bases outside the gene matches: 9. This CDR3 comprises 15 residues. Germline values: CDR1 GTSNPN, CDR2 SVGIG (reference sequence). For the CDR3, the DNA is TGTGCCTGGAGTTCGGGCGGGAGGCATTTCTACGAGCAGTACTTC. Its protein product is CAWSSGGRHFYEQYF.

This clone was observed many times. Additional DNA sequences in this sample encode the identical CDR3. This rearrangement joins TRBV20-1 to TRBJ2-1, with 9 nucleotides matching TRBD2. The CDR3 has 15 residues. Germline CDR1 is DFQATT and CDR2 is SNEGSKA (reference sequence). The V gene end was trimmed by 3 bases and the J gene end by 10 bases; junction bases not matched to a gene: 13. The CDR3 sequence is CSASDLAGYGAEQFF. CDR3 bases: TGCAGTGCTAGTGATCTAGCGGGATACGGGGCCGAGCAGTTCTTC.

As for this clone: The junction shows a germline mismatch at one end, possibly a read error. This sequence joins TRBV9 and TRBJ2-7; weak D call: TRBD2 (6 bases). CDR1 and CDR2 from the germline V gene are SGDLS and YYNGEE. This CDR3 is built from 16 residues. CDR3 coding DNA: TGTGCCAGTAGCGGAGAGACCGGACTTGAGGGCTACGAGCAGTACTTC. It is translated as CASSGETGLEGYEQYF.

CDR3 bases: TGTGCCAGCAGTCCCCCTATAGCGGGAGTGTCCACCGGGGAGCTGTTTTTT. The encoded protein is CASSPPIAGVSTGELFF. The J gene is TRBJ2-2, the V gene TRBV6-2 or TRBV6-3; 9 positions agree with TRBD2. There are 17 residues in the CDR3. The trim removed 5 bases at V and 4 bases at J, leaving 11 bases unmatched. The germline CDR1 and CDR2 sequences are MNHEY and SVGEGT.

This clone was detected ten times or more. The chain combines TRBV12-3 or TRBV12-4 with TRBJ1-4, with D uncertain. CDR3 length equals 14 residues. The germline V and J ends were trimmed by 3 bases and 5 bases, with 10 bases remaining between them. CDR3 loop: CASSFNIANEKLFF. CDR3 bases: TGTGCCAGCAGTTTTAACATAGCCAATGAAAAACTGTTTTTT.

This clone was found many times. The chain recombines TRBV20-1 with TRBJ2-3; a possible D gene is TRBD1 (6 bases). Germline CDR1 reads DFQATT; CDR2 reads SNEGSKA (reference sequence). V dropped 0 bases and J dropped 3 bases, with 7 bases sitting between them. CDR3 size: 13 residues. In DNA form, the CDR3 reads TGCAGTGCTAGAGAACAGGGAACAGATACGCAGTATTTT. Translating it yields CSAREQGTDTQYF.

This clone occurred many times. The V gene is TRBV5-1, the J gene TRBJ2-1, with D perhaps matching TRBD1 (5 bases). V was trimmed by 1 base and J by 5 bases, leaving 10 bases between them. The V gene's germline CDR1 is SGHRS and CDR2 YFSETQ. This CDR3 is built from 14 residues. In DNA form, the CDR3 reads TGCGCCAGCAGCTTGACAGGAGTAAACAATGAGCAGTTCTTC. This codes for CASSLTGVNNEQFF. The entire variable domain, with the rest obtained from reference TRBV5-1 and TRBJ2-1, is as follows: KAGVTQTPRYLIKTRGQQVTLSCSPISGHRSVSWYQQTPGQGLQFLFEYFSETQRNKGNFPGRFSGRQFSNSRSEMNVSTLELGDSALYLCASSLTGVNNEQFFGPGTRLTVL.

This clone was seen ten or more times. This clone may be a read error of a much larger clone one base away. The CDR3 is CASSQECVLQGLGTDTQYF. For the CDR3, the DNA is TGTGCCAGCAGCCAAGAATGTGTCCTACAGGGACTTGGAACAGATACGCAGTATTTT. V usage is TRBV4-2 and J usage is TRBJ2-3; D tentatively fits TRBD1 or TRBD2 (6 bases each). Trimming stripped 0 bases from V and 3 bases from J, with 22 bases between. The length of the CDR3 is 19 residues. Germline assignment: CDR1 LGHNA and CDR2 YNFKEQ.

The table lists this clone with a few counts. This same CDR3 is encoded by further DNA sequences in the sample. This chain uses TRBV7-9 with TRBJ2-5; a possible D gene is TRBD2 (7 bases). The ends were cut back, 4 bases at V and 4 bases at J, with 19 bases in the middle. The CDR3 is made up of 16 amino acids. CDR1 is SEHNR, CDR2 FQNEAQ, per germline (reference sequence). The CDR3 bases are TGTGCCAGCAGCTACCCAGGGCAGGGGAGGGGAGAGACCCAGTACTTC. Translation gives CASSYPGQGRGETQYF.

This clone was counted ten times or more. The CDR3 region is CASSVGSGVTDTQYF. CDR3 coding DNA: TGTGCCAGCAGCGTCGGGAGTGGGGTCACAGATACGCAGTATTTT. The genes are TRBV9 and TRBJ2-3, with D perhaps matching TRBD2 (6 bases). Germline CDR1 reads SGDLS; CDR2 reads YYNGEE. V dropped 2 bases and J dropped 2 bases, with 12 bases sitting between them. The CDR3 contains 15 residues.

This clone was detected many times. V is TRBV3-1 and J is TRBJ2-5; 8 bases match TRBD2. This CDR3 contains 15 residues. Germline V lookup: CDR1 LGHDT, CDR2 YNNKEL (reference sequence). V gave up 0 bases and J gave up 5 bases; unmatched junction bases: 5. As DNA, the CDR3 is TGTGCCAGCAGCCAAGAAGCGGGAGTAGGGGAGACCCAGTACTTC. Protein: CASSQEAGVGETQYF.

This clone came up a few times. The chain employs TRBV24-1 and TRBJ2-7, with D possibly being TRBD1 or TRBD2 (5 bases each). V was trimmed by 12 bases and J by 7 bases, leaving 24 bases between them. From germline, CDR1 is KGHDR and CDR2 SFDVKD. CDR3 size: 14 residues. CDR3 protein: CADEQRGTFYEQYF. The CDR3 coding sequence is TGTGCCGACGAGCAGAGGGGTACTTTTTATGAGCAGTACTTC.

This clone was seen a handful of times. The V and J genes are TRBV6-1 and TRBJ2-2; D ambiguous. Germline loops: CDR1 MNHNS, CDR2 SASEGT. The V end was cut by 4 bases, the J end by 3 bases, with 9 bases between. CDR3 size: 14 residues. CDR3 in amino acids: CASSGLRHTGELFF. The CDR3, as DNA: TGTGCCAGCAGTGGTCTTCGCCACACCGGGGAGCTGTTTTTT.

The chain combines TRBV6-1 with TRBJ1-2, with D perhaps TRBD1 (5 bases). Germline CDR1 MNHNS, CDR2 SASEGT. V shed 6 bases and J shed 1 base, with 12 bases lying between them. The CDR3 contains 14 residues. Here the CDR3 DNA reads TGTGCCAGCAGCCCCGTGGGGGGTAACTATGGCTACACCTTC. Translating it yields CASSPVGGNYGYTF.

This clone was recorded at least ten times. CDR3 sequence (DNA): TGTGCCAGCAGACTATCGGGGGATACGCAGTATTTT. Its translation: CASRLSGDTQYF. This chain links TRBV2 with TRBJ2-3, with a possible D match to TRBD2 (5 bases). V lost 6 bases and J lost 6, with 10 bases in between. Germline assignment: CDR1 SNHLY and CDR2 FYNNEI. The CDR3 totals 12 residues.

V and J are TRBV12-3 or TRBV12-4 and TRBJ1-4; a possible D gene is TRBD1 (6 bases). V was shortened by 7 bases and J by 4 bases, with 22 bases between the two germline ends. The CDR3 runs 17 residues. CDR3 in amino acids: CASTPNRAGSGNEKLFF. The CDR3 nucleotides read TGTGCCAGCACCCCTAACAGGGCCGGATCGGGTAATGAAAAACTGTTTTTT.